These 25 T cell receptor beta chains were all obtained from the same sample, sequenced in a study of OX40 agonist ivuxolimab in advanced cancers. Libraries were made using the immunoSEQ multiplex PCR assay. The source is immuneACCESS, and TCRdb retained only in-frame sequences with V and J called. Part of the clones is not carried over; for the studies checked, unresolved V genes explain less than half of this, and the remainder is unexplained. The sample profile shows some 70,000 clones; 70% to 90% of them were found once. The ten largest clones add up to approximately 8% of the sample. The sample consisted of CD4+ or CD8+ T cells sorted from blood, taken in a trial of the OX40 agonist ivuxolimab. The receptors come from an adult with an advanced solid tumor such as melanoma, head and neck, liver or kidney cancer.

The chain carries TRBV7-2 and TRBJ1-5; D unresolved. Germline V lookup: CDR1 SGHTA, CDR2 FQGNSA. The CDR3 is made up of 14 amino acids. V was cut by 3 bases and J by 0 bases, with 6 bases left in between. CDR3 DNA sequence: TGTGCCAGCAGCTTGGACGGTAGCAATCAGCCCCAGCATTTT. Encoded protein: CASSLDGSNQPQHF.

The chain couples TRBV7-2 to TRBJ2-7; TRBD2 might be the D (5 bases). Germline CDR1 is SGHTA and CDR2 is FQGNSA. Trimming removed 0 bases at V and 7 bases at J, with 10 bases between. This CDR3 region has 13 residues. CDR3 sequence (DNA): TGTGCCAGCAGCTTAGCGCATTCGGGGGAGCAGTACTTC. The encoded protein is CASSLAHSGEQYF.

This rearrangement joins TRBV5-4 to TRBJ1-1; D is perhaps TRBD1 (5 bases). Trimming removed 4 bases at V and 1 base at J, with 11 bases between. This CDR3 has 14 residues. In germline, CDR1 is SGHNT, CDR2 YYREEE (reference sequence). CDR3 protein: CASSGITGNTEAFF. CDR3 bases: TGTGCCAGCAGCGGCATTACAGGGAACACTGAAGCTTTCTTT.

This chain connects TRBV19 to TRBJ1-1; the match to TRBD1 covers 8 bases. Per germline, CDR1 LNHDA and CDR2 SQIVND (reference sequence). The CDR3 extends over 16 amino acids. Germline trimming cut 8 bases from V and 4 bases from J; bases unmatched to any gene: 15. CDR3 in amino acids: CASLGLPGGLLTEAFF. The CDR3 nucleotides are TGTGCCAGTCTAGGGCTACCAGGGGGCCTCCTCACTGAAGCTTTCTTT.

The CDR3 bases are TGTGCCAGCAGCTTAGAGAGCGGGGGGGCCTATGAGCAGTTCTTC. Encoded protein: CASSLESGGAYEQFF. The chain carries TRBV7-9 and TRBJ2-1, with TRBD2 matching 10 bases. The trim removed 1 base at V and 8 bases at J, leaving 5 bases unmatched. Germline CDR1 SEHNR, CDR2 FQNEAQ (reference sequence). The CDR3 covers 15 residues. Full variable domain (rest looked up from reference TRBV7-9 and TRBJ2-1): DTGVSQNPRHKITKRGQNVTFRCDPISEHNRLYWYRQTLGQGPEFLTYFQNEAQLEKSRLLSDRFSAERPKGSFSTLEIQRTEQGDSAMYLCASSLESGGAYEQFFGPGTRLTVL.

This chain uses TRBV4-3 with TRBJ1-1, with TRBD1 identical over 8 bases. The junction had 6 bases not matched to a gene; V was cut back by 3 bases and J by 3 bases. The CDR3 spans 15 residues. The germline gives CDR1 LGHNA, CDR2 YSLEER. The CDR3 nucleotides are TGCGCCAGCAGCCACCTCCAGACAGGGGACACTGAAGCTTTCTTT. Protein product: CASSHLQTGDTEAFF.

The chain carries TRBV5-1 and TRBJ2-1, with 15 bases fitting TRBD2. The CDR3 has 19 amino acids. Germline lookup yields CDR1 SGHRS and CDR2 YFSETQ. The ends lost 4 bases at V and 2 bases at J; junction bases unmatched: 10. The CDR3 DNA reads TGCGCCAGCAGCCTATCCGGGACTAGCGGGGGGCCAGCCTACAATGAGCAGTTCTTC. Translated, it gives CASSLSGTSGGPAYNEQFF.

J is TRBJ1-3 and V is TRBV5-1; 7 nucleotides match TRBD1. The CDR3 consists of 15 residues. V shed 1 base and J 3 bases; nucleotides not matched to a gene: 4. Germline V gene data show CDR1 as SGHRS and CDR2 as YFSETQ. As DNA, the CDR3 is TGCGCCAGCAGCTTGAGACAGGGCGATGGAAACACCATATATTTT. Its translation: CASSLRQGDGNTIYF.

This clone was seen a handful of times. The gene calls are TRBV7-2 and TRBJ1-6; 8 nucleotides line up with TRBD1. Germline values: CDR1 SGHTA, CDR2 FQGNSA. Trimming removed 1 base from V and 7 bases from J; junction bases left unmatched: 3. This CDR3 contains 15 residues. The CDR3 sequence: CASSLGTGLNSPLHF. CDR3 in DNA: TGTGCCAGCAGCTTAGGGACAGGGTTAAATTCACCCCTCCACTTT.

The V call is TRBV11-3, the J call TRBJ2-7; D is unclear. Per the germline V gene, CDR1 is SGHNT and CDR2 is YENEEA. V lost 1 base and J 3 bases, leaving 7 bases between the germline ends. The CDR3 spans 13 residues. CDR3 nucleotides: TGTGCCAGCAGCTTAGTGGCAAACTACGAGCAGTACTTC. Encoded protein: CASSLVANYEQYF.

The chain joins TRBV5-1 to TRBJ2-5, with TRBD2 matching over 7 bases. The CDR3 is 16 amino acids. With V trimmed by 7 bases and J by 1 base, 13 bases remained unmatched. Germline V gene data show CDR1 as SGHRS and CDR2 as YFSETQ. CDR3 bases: TGCGCCAGCCAGGAATCGACGGGGGGAGTCCAAGAGACCCAGTACTTC. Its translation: CASQESTGGVQETQYF. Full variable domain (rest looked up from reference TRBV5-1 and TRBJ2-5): KAGVTQTPRYLIKTRGQQVTLSCSPISGHRSVSWYQQTPGQGLQFLFEYFSETQRNKGNFPGRFSGRQFSNSRSEMNVSTLELGDSALYLCASQESTGGVQETQYFGPGTRLLVL.

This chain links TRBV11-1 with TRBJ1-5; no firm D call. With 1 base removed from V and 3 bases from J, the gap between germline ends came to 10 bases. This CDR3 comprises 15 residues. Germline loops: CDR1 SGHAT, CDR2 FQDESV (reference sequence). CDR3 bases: TGTGCCAGCAGCTTAGAAGGGAAAGACAATCAGCCCCAGCATTTT. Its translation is CASSLEGKDNQPQHF.

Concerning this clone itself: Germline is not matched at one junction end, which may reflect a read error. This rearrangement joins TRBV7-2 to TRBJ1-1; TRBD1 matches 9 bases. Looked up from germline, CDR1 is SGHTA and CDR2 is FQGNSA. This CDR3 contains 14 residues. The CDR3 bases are TGCGCCAGCAGCCAAGATATGACAGGGGGTGAAGCTTTCTTT. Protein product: CASSQDMTGGEAFF.

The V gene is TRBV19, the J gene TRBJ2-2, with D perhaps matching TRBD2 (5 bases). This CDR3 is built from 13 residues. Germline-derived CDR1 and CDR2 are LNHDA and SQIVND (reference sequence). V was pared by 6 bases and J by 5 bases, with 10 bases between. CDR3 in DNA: TGTGCCAGTAGGCCCGGGGAGACCGGGGAGCTGTTTTTT. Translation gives CASRPGETGELFF.

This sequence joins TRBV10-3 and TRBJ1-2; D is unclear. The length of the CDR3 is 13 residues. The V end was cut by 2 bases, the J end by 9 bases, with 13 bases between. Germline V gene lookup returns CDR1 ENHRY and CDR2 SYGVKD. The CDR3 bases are TGTGCCATCAGTGAGCCAGTGGGCGCCCGCTACACCTTC. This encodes CAISEPVGARYTF.

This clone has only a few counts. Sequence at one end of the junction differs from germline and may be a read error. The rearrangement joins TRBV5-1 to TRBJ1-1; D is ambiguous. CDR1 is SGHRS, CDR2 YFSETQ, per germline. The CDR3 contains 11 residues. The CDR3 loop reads CASSREGPAVF. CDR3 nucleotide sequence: TGCGCCAGCAGTCGGGAAGGTCCGGCGGTCTTT.

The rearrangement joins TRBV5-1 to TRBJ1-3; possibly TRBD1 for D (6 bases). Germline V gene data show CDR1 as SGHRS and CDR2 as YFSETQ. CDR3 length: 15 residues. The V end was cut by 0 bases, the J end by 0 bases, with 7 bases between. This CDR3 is CASSLGTASGNTIYF. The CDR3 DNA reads TGCGCCAGCAGCTTGGGGACAGCCTCTGGAAACACCATATATTTT.

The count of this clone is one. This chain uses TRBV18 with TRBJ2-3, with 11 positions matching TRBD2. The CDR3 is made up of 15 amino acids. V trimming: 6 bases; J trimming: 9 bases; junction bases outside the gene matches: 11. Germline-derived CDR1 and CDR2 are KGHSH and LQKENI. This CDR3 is CASSPTTTSGGTQYF. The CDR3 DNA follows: TGTGCCAGCTCGCCCACCACTACTAGCGGGGGAACGCAGTATTTT.

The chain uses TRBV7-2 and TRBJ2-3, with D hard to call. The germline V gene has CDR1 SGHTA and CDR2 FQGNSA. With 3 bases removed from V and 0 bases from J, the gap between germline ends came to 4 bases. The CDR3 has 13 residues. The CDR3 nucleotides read TGTGCCAGCAGCTTTTTCAGCACAGATACGCAGTATTTT. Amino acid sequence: CASSFFSTDTQYF.

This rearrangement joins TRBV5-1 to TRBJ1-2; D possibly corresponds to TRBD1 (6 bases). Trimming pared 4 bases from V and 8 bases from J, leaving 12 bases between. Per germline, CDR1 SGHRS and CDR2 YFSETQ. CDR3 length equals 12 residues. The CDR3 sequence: CASSGSGDGYTF. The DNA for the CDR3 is TGCGCCAGCAGCGGATCAGGGGACGGCTACACCTTC.

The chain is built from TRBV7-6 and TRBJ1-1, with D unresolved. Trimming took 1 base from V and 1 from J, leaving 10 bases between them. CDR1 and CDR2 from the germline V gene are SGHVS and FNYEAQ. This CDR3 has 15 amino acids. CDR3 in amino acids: CASSLGGSENTEAFF. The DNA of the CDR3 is TGTGCCAGCAGCTTAGGTGGCAGTGAGAACACTGAAGCTTTCTTT.

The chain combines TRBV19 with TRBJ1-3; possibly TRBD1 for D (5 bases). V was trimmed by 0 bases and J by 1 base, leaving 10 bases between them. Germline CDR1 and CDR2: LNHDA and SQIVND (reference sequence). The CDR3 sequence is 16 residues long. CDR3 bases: TGTGCCAGTAGTATAGATCCCCGGACATCTGGAAACACCATATATTTT. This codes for CASSIDPRTSGNTIYF.

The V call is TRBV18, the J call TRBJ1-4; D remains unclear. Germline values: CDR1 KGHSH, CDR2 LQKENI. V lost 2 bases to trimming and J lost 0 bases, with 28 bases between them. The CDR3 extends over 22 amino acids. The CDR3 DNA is TGTGCCAGCTCACCAATAGAGATAATGCAACTAGTGGGATATGCAACTAATGAAAAACTGTTTTTT. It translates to CASSPIEIMQLVGYATNEKLFF.

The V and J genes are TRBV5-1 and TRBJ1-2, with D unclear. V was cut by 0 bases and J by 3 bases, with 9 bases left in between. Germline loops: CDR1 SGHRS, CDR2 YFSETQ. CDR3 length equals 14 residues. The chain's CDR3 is CASSLAPSDYGYTF. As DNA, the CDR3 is TGCGCCAGCAGCTTGGCCCCCAGCGACTATGGCTACACCTTC. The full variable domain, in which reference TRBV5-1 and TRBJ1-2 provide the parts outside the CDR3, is KAGVTQTPRYLIKTRGQQVTLSCSPISGHRSVSWYQQTPGQGLQFLFEYFSETQRNKGNFPGRFSGRQFSNSRSEMNVSTLELGDSALYLCASSLAPSDYGYTFGSGTRLTVV.

CDR3 DNA sequence: TGCAGTGCTAGAGAGGGTACCGAGCAGTACTTC. Encoded protein: CSAREGTEQYF. This sequence joins TRBV20-1 and TRBJ2-7; D ambiguous. Trimming removed 0 bases at V and 6 bases at J, with 6 bases between. The germline V gene encodes CDR1 DFQATT and CDR2 SNEGSKA (reference sequence). This CDR3 spans 11 amino acids.